What follows are 6 T cell receptor beta chains derived from one specimen sequenced in a study of OX40 agonist ivuxolimab in advanced cancers. Produced via immunoSEQ multiplex PCR; TCRdb's table is partial and in-frame only. This sample has roughly 35,000 clones, with around 85% found just once. The sample was CD4+ or CD8+ T cells sorted from blood, taken in a trial of the OX40 agonist ivuxolimab. The receptors were gathered from an adult with an advanced solid tumor such as melanoma, head and neck, liver or kidney cancer.

This clone was detected only once. This chain links TRBV6-5 with TRBJ1-1, with 7 positions matching TRBD1. Per germline, CDR1 MNHEY and CDR2 SVGAGI. The CDR3 runs to 16 residues. V shed 1 base, J shed 0 bases, and the junction held 5 bases outside the gene matches. DNA for the CDR3: TGTGCCAGCAGTTACTTCGGCAGGGGGATGAACACTGAAGCTTTCTTT. Amino acids: CASSYFGRGMNTEAFF.

In nucleotides, the CDR3 is TGTGCCAGCAGCTTAAGGGGGCTGAACACTGAAGCTTTCTTT. Translating gives CASSLRGLNTEAFF. V is TRBV7-8 and J is TRBJ1-1; 7 nucleotides align to TRBD1. Germline V gene data show CDR1 as SGHVS and CDR2 as FQNEAQ. CDR3 length: 14 amino acids. The ends lost 2 bases at V and 0 bases at J; junction bases unmatched: 0.

This clone has only a few counts. V usage is TRBV7-2 and J usage is TRBJ1-5; D is ambiguous. The CDR3 sequence is 15 residues long. The V end was cut by 0 bases, the J end by 11 bases, with 17 bases between. Germline V CDR1 and CDR2: SGHTA, FQGNSA. CDR3 protein: CASSLARSIRGTQHF. DNA of the CDR3: TGTGCCAGCAGCTTAGCGCGCTCAATACGCGGGACCCAGCATTTT.

This clone was observed a few times. V gene TRBV19 combines with J gene TRBJ2-7, with 8 bases aligning to TRBD2. V lost 1 base to trimming and J lost 2 bases; unmatched junction nucleotides: 7. This CDR3 region has 16 residues. Germline CDR1 is LNHDA and CDR2 is SQIVND (reference sequence). The CDR3 protein is CASSIGQVAGTYEQYF. In nucleotides, the CDR3 is TGTGCCAGTAGTATAGGGCAGGTAGCGGGAACCTACGAGCAGTACTTC.

The V gene is TRBV19, the J gene TRBJ1-4, with D possibly matching TRBD1 (6 bases). The CDR3 extends over 14 amino acids. The V gene lost 7 bases and the J gene lost 8 bases, with 17 bases spanning the gap. Germline lookup yields CDR1 LNHDA and CDR2 SQIVND (reference sequence). DNA of the CDR3: TGTGCCAGTACCCTGTCCAGGGGCGCGGAAAAACTGTTTTTT. It yields the protein CASTLSRGAEKLFF.

V and J are TRBV29-1 and TRBJ1-2, with D uncertain. The V end was cut by 3 bases, the J end by 4 bases, with 9 bases between. CDR1 SQVTM and CDR2 ANQGSEA come from the germline V gene. CDR3 length: 12 amino acids. The CDR3 coding sequence is TGCAGCGTTGAGGACGGAGCCTATGGCTACACCTTC. This codes for CSVEDGAYGYTF.